Following are 12 T cell receptor beta chains from one sample sequenced in a study of T cells in Graves' hyperthyroidism and ophthalmopathy. Amplified regions were TCR beta CDR3 sequences from RNA transcripts. Carried out on the TCR CDR3, a first-round RT-PCR used the HTBI primer set. TCRdb itself ran the multiplex PCR reads through MiXCR, one entry per CDR3 protein. The sample carries around 580,000 distinct CDR3 sequences, over 15% recorded once. What was sequenced was blood. The source is a woman between 18 and 29 years old with Graves' hyperthyroidism.

This chain joins TRBV6-5 and TRBJ2-2; D possibly corresponds to TRBD1 (7 bases). This CDR3 has 16 amino acids. The V and J ends lost 2 bases and 7 bases respectively, with 17 bases between them. Germline V lookup: CDR1 MNHEY, CDR2 SVGAGI. CDR3 in amino acids: CASSYDTLRGVGELFF. The CDR3 DNA reads TGTGCCAGCAGTTACGATACTCTCAGGGGGGTCGGGGAGCTGTTTTTT.

This clonotype appeared many times. The V gene is TRBV10-3, the J gene TRBJ2-1, with 11 nucleotides matching TRBD2. After removal of 3 bases from V and 3 bases from J, the junction contained 13 bases not matched to a gene. Germline V lookup: CDR1 ENHRY, CDR2 SYGVKD. This CDR3 is 19 amino acids long. The CDR3 nucleotides are TGTGCCATCAGTGACTGGTGGTCTAGCGGGGGGTCCAGCTACAATGAGCAGTTCTTC. Protein sequence: CAISDWWSSGGSSYNEQFF.

This clonotype showed up many times. The rearrangement links TRBV7-8 to TRBJ1-5; D remains ambiguous. Germline CDR1 SGHVS, CDR2 FQNEAQ. Trimming took off 3 bases at V and 5 bases at J, with 11 bases between the two ends. This CDR3 has 14 amino acids. The CDR3: CASSFSGDHQPQHF. The DNA of the CDR3 is TGTGCCAGCAGCTTTTCAGGAGATCATCAGCCCCAGCATTTT.

This clonotype was observed a few times. This chain connects TRBV7-2 to TRBJ2-1; 9 positions agree with TRBD2. Germline assignment: CDR1 SGHTA and CDR2 FQGNSA. The V segment lost 6 bases and the J segment 1 base; nucleotides outside the gene matches: 10. The CDR3 covers 17 residues. CDR3 in DNA: TGTGCCAGCAGTATAGCGGGGGCCACCGGGTCCTACAATGAGCAGTTCTTC. Protein: CASSIAGATGSYNEQFF.

A few counts support this clonotype. The chain uses TRBV11-3 and TRBJ1-2; 8 bases fit TRBD1. Trimming at V came to 1 base and at J to 10 bases, leaving 8 bases not matched to a gene. The germline gives CDR1 SGHNT, CDR2 YENEEA. CDR3 length equals 14 residues. The CDR3 DNA follows: TGTGCCAGCAGCTTAGGGGCTCTGACAGGGGACTACACCTTC. Residues: CASSLGALTGDYTF.

The V gene is TRBV14, the J gene TRBJ2-1, with 12 bases aligning to TRBD2. This CDR3 is 16 amino acids long. V was pared by 8 bases and J by 7 bases, with 12 bases of the junction left unmatched. Germline V gives CDR1 SGHDN, CDR2 FVKESK. The CDR3 loop reads CASAHSSGGATNEQFF. CDR3 in DNA: TGTGCCAGCGCTCACTCTAGCGGGGGGGCCACGAATGAGCAGTTCTTC.

This clonotype showed up many times. V is TRBV12-3 or TRBV12-4 and J is TRBJ1-1; D may be TRBD1 (5 bases). V was clipped by 0 bases and J by 4 bases, with 21 bases between them. The CDR3 loop spans 18 amino acids. The DNA of the CDR3 is TGTGCCAGCAGTTTAGCGTCCCTCCTAGGGTTCGACAGCACTGAAGCTTTCTTT. Amino acid sequence: CASSLASLLGFDSTEAFF.

This clonotype was observed a few times. The chain joins TRBV27 to TRBJ2-1, with 11 bases matching TRBD2. The V and J ends lost 5 bases and 4 bases, in that order; junction bases with no gene match: 7. This CDR3 comprises 16 residues. Germline values: CDR1 MNHEY, CDR2 SMNVEV (reference sequence). In DNA, the CDR3 is TGTGCCAGCAGTGCCGGGACTAGCGGATCTTACAATGAGCAGTTCTTC. Amino acid sequence: CASSAGTSGSYNEQFF.

In this sample, this clonotype turned up many times. V is TRBV20-1 and J is TRBJ1-1, with D possibly matching TRBD1 (6 bases). Trimming removed 3 bases from V and 3 bases from J, with 8 bases in between. This CDR3 region has 12 residues. From germline, CDR1 is DFQATT and CDR2 SNEGSKA (reference sequence). CDR3 DNA sequence: TGCAGTGCTAGGACAGGTTACACTGAAGCTTTCTTT. Translated, it gives CSARTGYTEAFF.

This clonotype came up many times. The chain uses TRBV20-1 and TRBJ2-6; D assignment may be TRBD1 or TRBD2 (6 bases each). The germline CDR1 and CDR2 sequences are DFQATT and SNEGSKA (reference sequence). The ends were cut back, 6 bases at V and 3 bases at J, with 15 bases in the middle. This CDR3 spans 15 amino acids. This CDR3 is CSAKQGGGGANVLTF. The DNA for the CDR3 is TGCAGTGCAAAACAGGGAGGTGGTGGGGCCAACGTCCTGACTTTC.

Comments on this clonotype: Its ends do not fully match the called genes, so a read error is possible. This rearrangement joins TRBV7-2 to TRBJ2-3; TRBD1 matches 9 bases. CDR1 is SGHTA, CDR2 FQGNSA, per germline. This CDR3 contains 17 residues. CDR3 residues: CACSSRWDRAPPDTQYF. CDR3 DNA sequence: TGTGCCTGCAGCTCACGATGGGACAGGGCCCCCCCAGATACGCAGTATTTT. Full variable domain (remainder filled in from reference TRBV7-2 and TRBJ2-3): GAGVSQSPSNKVTEKGKDVELRCDPISGHTALYWYRQSLGQGLEFLIYFQGNSAPDKSGLPSDRFSAERTGGSVSTLTIQRTQQEDSAVYLCACSSRWDRAPPDTQYFGPGTRLTVL.

In this sample, this clonotype turned up many times. The chain has TRBV20-1 and TRBJ2-3, with 7 bases matching TRBD2. The germline V gene has CDR1 DFQATT and CDR2 SNEGSKA (reference sequence). V trimming: 3 bases; J trimming: 1 base; junction bases outside the gene matches: 10. The CDR3 is 16 amino acids. In nucleotides, the CDR3 is TGCAGTGCTAGCGGGGGGACCGCGCGGGGCACAGATACGCAGTATTTT. This encodes CSASGGTARGTDTQYF.